These 17 T cell receptor beta chains were all obtained from the same sample, sequenced in a study of blood T cell repertoires in COVID-19. Produced via immunoSEQ multiplex PCR; TCRdb's table is partial and in-frame only. The sample holds roughly 120,000 clones, around 86% seen once. Sequences were obtained from peripheral blood. Source of these receptors: a woman in her sixties or seventies with acute or convalescent COVID-19.

The CDR3 sequence is CASSTLGTVSNQPQHF. The DNA for the CDR3 is TGTGCCAGCAGTACCTTAGGGACAGTTAGCAATCAGCCCCAGCATTTT. The chain employs TRBV28 and TRBJ1-5; 7 positions match TRBD1. There are 16 residues in the CDR3. Per the germline V gene, CDR1 is MDHEN and CDR2 is SYDVKM. V trimming: 5 bases; J trimming: 0 bases; junction bases outside the gene matches: 7. The variable domain in full, completed from reference TRBV28 and TRBJ1-5, reads DVKVTQSSRYLVKRTGEKVFLECVQDMDHENMFWYRQDPGLGLRLIYFSYDVKMKEKGDIPEGYSVSREKKERFSLILESASTNQTSMYLCASSTLGTVSNQPQHFGDGTRLSIL.

This chain links TRBV7-2 with TRBJ1-5; D is undetermined. The CDR3 loop spans 14 amino acids. Trimming removed 3 bases from V and 5 bases from J, with 11 bases in between. The germline V gene has CDR1 SGHTA and CDR2 FQGNSA. In DNA, the CDR3 is TGTGCCAGCAGCTTCTCTGGGCGGGATCAGCCCCAGCATTTT. This codes for CASSFSGRDQPQHF. Full variable domain (outside the CDR3, taken from reference TRBV7-2 and TRBJ1-5): GAGVSQSPSNKVTEKGKDVELRCDPISGHTALYWYRQSLGQGLEFLIYFQGNSAPDKSGLPSDRFSAERTGGSVSTLTIQRTQQEDSAVYLCASSFSGRDQPQHFGDGTRLSIL.

The chain's CDR3 is CASSRGSLEQFF. The DNA of the CDR3 is TGTGCCAGCAGCCGTGGCTCACTAGAGCAGTTCTTC. The chain carries TRBV3-1 (or the pseudogene TRBV3-2) and TRBJ2-1; no clear D gene. CDR1 and CDR2 (germline): LGHDT, YNNKEL (reference sequence). The CDR3 consists of 12 residues. Trimming took 4 bases from V and 10 from J, leaving 11 bases between them.

The chain is built from TRBV10-3 and TRBJ1-4, with D tentatively TRBD1 (5 bases). The CDR3 has 15 residues. Trimming took 0 bases from V and 6 from J, leaving 11 bases between them. CDR1 and CDR2 (germline): ENHRY, SYGVKD. The CDR3 sequence: CAISESQGRDEKLFF. The CDR3 coding sequence is TGTGCCATCAGTGAGTCGCAGGGAAGGGATGAAAAACTGTTTTTT.

The gene calls are TRBV14 and TRBJ1-2; 8 bases are a match to TRBD1. V trimming: 1 base; J trimming: 8 bases; junction bases outside the gene matches: 3. The length of the CDR3 is 13 residues. Germline CDR1 and CDR2: SGHDN and FVKESK. As DNA, the CDR3 is TGTGCCAGCAGCCAAGGGACAGGGTGGGGCTACACCTTC. Translation: CASSQGTGWGYTF.

V and J are TRBV9 and TRBJ1-6; TRBD1 matches at 9 bases. CDR1 is SGDLS and CDR2 is YYNGEE in the germline V gene. J was trimmed by 7 bases and V by 4 bases; bases with no gene match: 9. The CDR3 length is 16 residues. The DNA for the CDR3 is TGTGCCAGCAGCCCACTCACCGGGACAGGGAATTCACCCCTCCACTTT. It yields the protein CASSPLTGTGNSPLHF.

The chain carries TRBV24-1 and TRBJ1-3, with TRBD1 matching over 9 bases. Germline V gene sequence: CDR1 KGHDR, CDR2 SFDVKD. V lost 3 bases to trimming and J lost 4 bases; unmatched junction nucleotides: 3. This CDR3 has 15 amino acids. DNA for the CDR3: TGTGCCACCAGTGATCCGACAGGGGGGGGAAACACCATATATTTT. This encodes CATSDPTGGGNTIYF.

The V call is TRBV5-1, the J call TRBJ2-2; no clear D. V lost 3 bases to trimming and J lost 2 bases, with 2 bases between them. CDR1 SGHRS and CDR2 YFSETQ come from the germline V gene. CDR3 length equals 12 residues. CDR3 DNA sequence: TGCGCCAGCAGCTCAAACACCGGGGAGCTGTTTTTT. Its protein product is CASSSNTGELFF. Full variable domain (remainder filled in from reference TRBV5-1 and TRBJ2-2): KAGVTQTPRYLIKTRGQQVTLSCSPISGHRSVSWYQQTPGQGLQFLFEYFSETQRNKGNFPGRFSGRQFSNSRSEMNVSTLELGDSALYLCASSSNTGELFFGEGSRLTVL.

The J gene is TRBJ2-1, the V gene TRBV6-5; 7 positions agree with TRBD2. There are 14 residues in the CDR3. V gave up 5 bases and J gave up 4 bases; unmatched junction bases: 5. Germline V CDR1 and CDR2: MNHEY, SVGAGI. In DNA, the CDR3 is TGTGCCAGCAGTCCAAAGCGGGAATACAATGAGCAGTTCTTC. Translating gives CASSPKREYNEQFF.

The genes are TRBV12-3 or TRBV12-4 and TRBJ1-5; D unresolved. The CDR3 sequence is 13 residues long. Trimming stripped 7 bases from V and 4 bases from J, with 11 bases between. The CDR3 nucleotides are TGTGCCAGCACAATAGGAGGAAATCAGCCCCAGCATTTT. Its protein product is CASTIGGNQPQHF.

This clone has just a few counts. The sample carries other DNA sequences with the same CDR3. The chain joins TRBV28 to TRBJ2-7, with 8 bases fitting TRBD1. Germline V CDR1 and CDR2: MDHEN, SYDVKM. The V gene end was trimmed by 4 bases and the J gene end by 4 bases; junction bases not matched to a gene: 3. This CDR3 is 13 amino acids long. The CDR3 sequence is CASSSGQGYEQYF. CDR3 DNA sequence: TGTGCCAGCAGTTCCGGACAGGGATACGAGCAGTACTTC.

In regard to this clone: One junction end does not reproduce the germline sequence, and a read error may be involved. V gene TRBV5-5 combines with J gene TRBJ1-1; TRBD1 aligns across 8 bases. From germline, CDR1 is SGHKS and CDR2 YYEKEE (reference sequence). This CDR3 contains 16 residues. CDR3 sequence reads: CASNLRTGLGGTEAFF. CDR3 DNA: TGTGCCAGCAACTTGCGGACAGGGTTGGGGGGCACTGAAGCTTTCTTT.

The CDR3 protein is CASSHLIGDKASYNEQFF. In DNA, the CDR3 is TGTGCCAGCAGTCACCTAATCGGGGACAAGGCCTCCTACAATGAGCAGTTCTTC. The V call is TRBV28, the J call TRBJ2-1, with D possibly being TRBD1 (6 bases). Trimming left V 5 bases short and J 0 bases short, with 20 bases between. The germline V gene encodes CDR1 MDHEN and CDR2 SYDVKM. This CDR3 is 18 amino acids long.

V is TRBV5-4 and J is TRBJ2-5, with 7 bases aligning to TRBD1. CDR1 and CDR2 (germline): SGHNT, YYREEE (reference sequence). This CDR3 is built from 15 residues. The trim removed 4 bases at V and 2 bases at J, leaving 8 bases unmatched. As DNA, the CDR3 is TGTGCCAGCAGCGCGGAGACACAGGGGCAAGAGACCCAGTACTTC. Protein: CASSAETQGQETQYF.

This sequence joins TRBV3-1 (or the pseudogene TRBV3-2) and TRBJ2-5; D perhaps matches TRBD1 (6 bases). V was shortened by 3 bases and J by 2 bases, with 16 bases between the two germline ends. CDR1 is LGHDT and CDR2 is YNNKEL in the germline V gene (reference sequence). CDR3 length equals 16 residues. The CDR3 protein is CASSQGAPGTQETQYF. The CDR3 nucleotides are TGTGCCAGCAGCCAGGGTGCGCCAGGGACACAAGAGACCCAGTACTTC.

The chain uses TRBV5-1 and TRBJ2-2; TRBD1 is a possible D gene (5 bases). Trimming took off 2 bases at V and 7 bases at J, with 15 bases between the two ends. The CDR3 totals 15 residues. Per germline, CDR1 SGHRS and CDR2 YFSETQ. DNA of the CDR3: TGCGCCAGCAGCTTTGCCAGGGCCGGTGACGGGGAGCTGTTTTTT. This translates into CASSFARAGDGELFF.

The rearrangement uses TRBV10-3 and TRBJ2-7, with TRBD2 matching 11 bases. The ends lost 5 bases at V and 3 bases at J; junction bases unmatched: 3. The CDR3 runs to 14 residues. Germline V gene data show CDR1 as ENHRY and CDR2 as SYGVKD. DNA for the CDR3: TGTGCCATCAGTATCACTAGCGGGGGCTACGAGCAGTACTTC. The encoded protein is CAISITSGGYEQYF.